This section outlines one T cell receptor beta chain sequence together with its context. Its specificity is unknown. Produced via immunoSEQ multiplex PCR; TCRdb's table is partial and in-frame only. Among more than 35,000 clones, around 80% were seen once, and the ten largest hold 3% to 3.5%. The source of the sample is a study of high-grade serous ovarian cancer treatment subgroups. Findings of the study overall: Tumors within one patient showed repertoire similarity of roughly 0.1 to 0.8.

Tumor tissue was taken before any definitive surgery or chemotherapy was given. CDR3 size: 12 residues. CDR1 ENHRY and CDR2 SYGVKD come from the germline V gene. V was pared by 0 bases and J by 2 bases, with 2 bases between. The receptor was derived from a human donor with high-grade serous ovarian cancer. This chain uses TRBV10-3 with TRBJ2-7, with unresolved D. Sequencing was done on a sample of tumor tissue. In DNA, the CDR3 is TGTGCCATCAGTGAGTCGACCTACGAGCAGTACTTC. Protein: CAISESTYEQYF.